The 12 T cell receptor beta chains given below trace back to one sample, sequenced in a study of beta chain features in type 1 diabetes. The study reverse transcribed the entire isolated RNA, so it sequenced expressed TCRB transcripts. The assay was immunoSEQ multiplex PCR, and TCRdb's table has in-frame clones only and misses some. The table includes 810,000 or so clones, about a sixth detected once. The sequenced material came from naive CD4+ T cells from blood. The receptors shown here come from a woman between 18 and 30 years old in good health.

This chain connects TRBV28 to TRBJ2-7; no clear D gene. Looked up from germline, CDR1 is MDHEN and CDR2 is SYDVKM. Trimming took 3 bases from V and 3 from J, leaving 9 bases between them. CDR3 length: 13 residues. The CDR3 sequence: CASSLRRVYEQYF. The CDR3 DNA reads TGTGCCAGCAGTTTGAGGCGCGTCTACGAGCAGTACTTC.

This clone has a handful of counts. The chain is built from TRBV25-1 and TRBJ2-6; D remains ambiguous. This CDR3 has 14 amino acids. V was shortened by 4 bases and J by 1 base, with 5 bases between the two germline ends. CDR1 is MGHDK, CDR2 SYGVNS, per germline. This CDR3 is CASSVGSGANVLTF. In nucleotides, the CDR3 is TGTGCCAGCAGTGTGGGATCTGGGGCCAACGTCCTGACTTTC.

This clone was recorded a few times. The J gene is TRBJ2-5, the V gene TRBV11-1, with 8 bases matching TRBD1. V lost 8 bases and J lost 2; bases outside the gene matches: 13. The germline V gene encodes CDR1 SGHAT and CDR2 FQDESV (reference sequence). The CDR3 contains 16 residues. The CDR3 nucleotides are TGTGCCAGCTCCAGGGCAGGGGGCGTTCAGCAAGAGACCCAGTACTTC. This sequence encodes CASSRAGGVQQETQYF.

This clone was detected only a few times. The chain recombines TRBV18 with TRBJ2-7, with 9 bases fitting TRBD1. Germline V CDR1 and CDR2: KGHSH, LQKENI. The V gene end was trimmed by 4 bases and the J gene end by 6 bases; junction bases not matched to a gene: 7. This CDR3 has 14 amino acids. CDR3 bases: TGTGCCAGCTCACGTTCCGGGACAGGGACCGAGCAGTACTTC. Its protein is CASSRSGTGTEQYF.

The chain uses TRBV2 and TRBJ1-2, with D uncertain. The CDR3 sequence is 14 residues long. Germline CDR1 SNHLY, CDR2 FYNNEI. V gave up 6 bases and J gave up 4 bases, with 15 bases separating them. CDR3 region: CASSLEGSFYGYTF. For the CDR3, the DNA is TGTGCCAGCAGCCTAGAGGGCAGCTTCTATGGCTACACCTTC. Together with reference TRBV2 and TRBJ1-2, the CDR3 gives the full variable domain: EPEVTQTPSHQVTQMGQEVILRCVPISNHLYFYWYRQILGQKVEFLVSFYNNEISEKSEIFDDQFSVERPDGSNFTLKIRSTKLEDSAMYFCASSLEGSFYGYTFGSGTRLTVV.

Only a few counts were recorded for this clone. This rearrangement joins TRBV7-9 to TRBJ1-1; D call uncertain. V was trimmed by 2 bases and J by 2 bases, leaving 18 bases between them. The CDR3 sequence is 17 residues long. Germline CDR1 is SEHNR and CDR2 is FQNEAQ (reference sequence). In DNA, the CDR3 is TGTGCCAGCAGCTTATCCCCCCTTATGGGATTAAACACTGAAGCTTTCTTT. Protein product: CASSLSPLMGLNTEAFF.

This clone appeared a few times. V is TRBV27 and J is TRBJ2-3; TRBD2 might be the D (6 bases). The germline V gene has CDR1 MNHEY and CDR2 SMNVEV (reference sequence). V lost 6 bases and J 0 bases, leaving 16 bases between the germline ends. The length of the CDR3 is 16 residues. The CDR3 DNA reads as TGTGCCAGCAGGGGATCACTAGCCACTAGCACAGATACGCAGTATTTT. Its translation: CASRGSLATSTDTQYF.

CDR3 sequence: CASSTGTGAYEQYF. As DNA, the CDR3 is TGTGCCAGCAGCACCGGGACAGGGGCCTACGAGCAGTACTTC. The V gene is TRBV5-4, the J gene TRBJ2-7; TRBD1 matches 10 bases. Unmatched junction bases numbered 3, after V lost 4 bases and J lost 2 bases. Germline assignment: CDR1 SGHNT and CDR2 YYREEE (reference sequence). The CDR3 length is 14 residues.

This chain connects TRBV19 to TRBJ2-1; TRBD2 matches 9 bases. Trimming took 4 bases from V and 3 from J; bases not matched to a gene: 7. CDR1 LNHDA and CDR2 SQIVND come from the germline V gene (reference sequence). The CDR3 covers 16 residues. CDR3 amino acids: CASSTPGLASYNEQFF. The CDR3 DNA follows: TGTGCCAGTAGTACCCCCGGACTAGCGAGCTACAATGAGCAGTTCTTC.

There are a few counts of this clone. CDR3 sequence reads: CASSRPTESNIQYF. The CDR3 coding sequence is TGTGCCAGCAGTAGACCGACAGAGTCCAACATTCAGTACTTC. The chain combines TRBV6-1 with TRBJ2-4, with TRBD1 as a possible D gene (5 bases). The CDR3 is 14 residues long. Germline V lookup: CDR1 MNHNS, CDR2 SASEGT. Trimming left V 5 bases short and J 7 bases short, with 15 bases between.

The V call is TRBV9, the J call TRBJ2-3, with D perhaps matching TRBD2 (5 bases). CDR3 length equals 15 residues. The V end lost 1 base, the J end lost 4 bases, and 13 bases lay between the germline ends. Germline CDR1 reads SGDLS; CDR2 reads YYNGEE. The CDR3 loop reads CASSVQGAEADTQYF. CDR3 sequence (DNA): TGTGCCAGCAGCGTACAAGGAGCGGAGGCAGATACGCAGTATTTT.

This clone appeared a few times. This chain joins TRBV4-3 and TRBJ1-2; 7 bases line up with TRBD1. The V gene's germline CDR1 is LGHNA and CDR2 YSLEER. V gave up 1 base and J gave up 3 bases; unmatched junction bases: 2. This CDR3 is built from 14 residues. The CDR3 DNA follows: TGCGCCAGCAGCCAAGGACAGGGTCACTATGGCTACACCTTC. Translation gives CASSQGQGHYGYTF.